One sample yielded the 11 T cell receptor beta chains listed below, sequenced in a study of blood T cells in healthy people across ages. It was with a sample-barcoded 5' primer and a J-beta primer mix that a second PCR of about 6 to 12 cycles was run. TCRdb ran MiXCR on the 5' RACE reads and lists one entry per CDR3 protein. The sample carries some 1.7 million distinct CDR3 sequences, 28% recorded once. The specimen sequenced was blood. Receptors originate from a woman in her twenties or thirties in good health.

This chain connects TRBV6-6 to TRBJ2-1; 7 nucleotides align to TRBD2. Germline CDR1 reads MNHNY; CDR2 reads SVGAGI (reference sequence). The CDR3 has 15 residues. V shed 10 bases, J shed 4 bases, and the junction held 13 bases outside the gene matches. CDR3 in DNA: TGTGCCACCCATTCATCACAGCGGGGATACAATGAGCAGTTCTTC. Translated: CATHSSQRGYNEQFF.

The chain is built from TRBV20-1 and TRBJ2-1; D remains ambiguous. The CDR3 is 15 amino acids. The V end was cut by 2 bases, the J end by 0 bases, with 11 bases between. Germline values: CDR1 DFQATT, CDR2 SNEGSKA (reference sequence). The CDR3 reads CSARSARASYNEQFF. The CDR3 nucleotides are TGCAGTGCTAGATCCGCTAGGGCCTCCTACAATGAGCAGTTCTTC.

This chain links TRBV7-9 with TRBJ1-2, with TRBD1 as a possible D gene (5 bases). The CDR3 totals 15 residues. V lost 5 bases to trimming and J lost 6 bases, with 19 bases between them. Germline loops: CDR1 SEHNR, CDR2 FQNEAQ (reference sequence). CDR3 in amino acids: CASSPRRGGRNGYTF. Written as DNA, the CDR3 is TGTGCCAGCAGCCCACGGAGGGGCGGACGGAATGGCTACACCTTC.

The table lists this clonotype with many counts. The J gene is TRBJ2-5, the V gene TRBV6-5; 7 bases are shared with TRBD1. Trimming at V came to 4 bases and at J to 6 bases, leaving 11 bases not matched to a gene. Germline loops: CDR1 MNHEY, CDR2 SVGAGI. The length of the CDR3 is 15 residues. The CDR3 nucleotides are TGTGCCAGCAGTTCCCTACAGGGGACCATCCAGACCCAGTACTTC. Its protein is CASSSLQGTIQTQYF.

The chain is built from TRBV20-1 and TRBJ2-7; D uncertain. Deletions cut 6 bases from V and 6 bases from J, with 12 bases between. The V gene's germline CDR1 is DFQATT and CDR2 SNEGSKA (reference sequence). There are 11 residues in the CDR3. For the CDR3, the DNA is TGCAGTGCCCAAATAGGAAGCGAGCAGTACTTC. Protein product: CSAQIGSEQYF.

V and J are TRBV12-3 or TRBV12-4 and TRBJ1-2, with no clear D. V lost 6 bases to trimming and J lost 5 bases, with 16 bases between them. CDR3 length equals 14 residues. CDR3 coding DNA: TGTGCCAGCAGCCGCACAGACACGGATTATGGCTACACCTTC. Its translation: CASSRTDTDYGYTF.

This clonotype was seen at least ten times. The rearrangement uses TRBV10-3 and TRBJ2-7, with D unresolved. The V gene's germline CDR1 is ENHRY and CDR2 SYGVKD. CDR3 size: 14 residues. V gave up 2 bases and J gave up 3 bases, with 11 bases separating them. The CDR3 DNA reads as TGTGCCATCAGTGAGATCCTAGTTGGCTACGAGCAGTACTTC. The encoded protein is CAISEILVGYEQYF.

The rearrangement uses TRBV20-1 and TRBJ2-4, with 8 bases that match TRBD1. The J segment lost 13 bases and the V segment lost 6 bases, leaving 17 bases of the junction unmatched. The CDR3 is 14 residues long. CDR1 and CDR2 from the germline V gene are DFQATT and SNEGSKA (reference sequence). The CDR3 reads CSALDRGYYNEQYF. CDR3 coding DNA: TGCAGTGCCCTTGACAGGGGATACTACAATGAGCAGTACTTC.

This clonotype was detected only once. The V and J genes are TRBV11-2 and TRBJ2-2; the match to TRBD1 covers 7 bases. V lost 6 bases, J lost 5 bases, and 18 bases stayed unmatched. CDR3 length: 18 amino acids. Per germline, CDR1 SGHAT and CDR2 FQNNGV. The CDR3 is CASRNPWVQGTRTGELFF. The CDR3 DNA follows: TGTGCCAGCAGAAACCCCTGGGTACAGGGGACGCGGACCGGGGAGCTGTTTTTT.

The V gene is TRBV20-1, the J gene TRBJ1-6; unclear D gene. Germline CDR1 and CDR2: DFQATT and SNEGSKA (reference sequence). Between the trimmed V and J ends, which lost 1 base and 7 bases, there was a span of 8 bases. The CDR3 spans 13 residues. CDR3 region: CSARANQNSPLHF. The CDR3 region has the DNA TGCAGTGCTAGAGCTAATCAGAATTCACCCCTCCACTTT.

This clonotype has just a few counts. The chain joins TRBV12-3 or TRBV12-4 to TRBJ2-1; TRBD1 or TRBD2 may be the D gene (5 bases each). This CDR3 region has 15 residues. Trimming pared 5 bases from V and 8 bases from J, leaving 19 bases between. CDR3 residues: CASSPQWGLGDEQFF. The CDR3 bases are TGTGCCAGCAGTCCCCAGTGGGGGTTGGGCGATGAGCAGTTCTTC.